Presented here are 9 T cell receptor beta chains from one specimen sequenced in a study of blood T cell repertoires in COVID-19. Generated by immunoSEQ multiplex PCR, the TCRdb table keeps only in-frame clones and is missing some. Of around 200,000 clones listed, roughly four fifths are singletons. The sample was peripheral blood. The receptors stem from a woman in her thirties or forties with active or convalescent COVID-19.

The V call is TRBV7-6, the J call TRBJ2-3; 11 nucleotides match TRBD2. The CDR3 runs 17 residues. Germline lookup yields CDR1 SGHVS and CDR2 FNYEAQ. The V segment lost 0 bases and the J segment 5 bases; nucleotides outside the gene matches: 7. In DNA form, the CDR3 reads TGTGCCAGCAGCTTAGCCGCTAGCGGGGGGCAGGGAGATACGCAGTATTTT. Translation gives CASSLAASGGQGDTQYF.

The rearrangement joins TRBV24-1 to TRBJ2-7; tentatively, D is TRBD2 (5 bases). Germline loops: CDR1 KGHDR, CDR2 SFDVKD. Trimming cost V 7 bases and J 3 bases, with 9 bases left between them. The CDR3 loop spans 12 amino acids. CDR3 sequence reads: CATSPGNYEQYF. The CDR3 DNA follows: TGTGCCACCAGCCCGGGAAACTACGAGCAGTACTTC.

CDR3 coding DNA: TGTGCCAGCTCACCGGACAGGGAGGGCCAGCCCCAGCATTTT. It specifies CASSPDREGQPQHF. The V and J genes are TRBV18 and TRBJ1-5; 8 bases line up with TRBD1. With V trimmed by 3 bases and J by 7 bases, 5 bases remained unmatched. Germline CDR1 KGHSH, CDR2 LQKENI. This CDR3 is built from 14 residues.

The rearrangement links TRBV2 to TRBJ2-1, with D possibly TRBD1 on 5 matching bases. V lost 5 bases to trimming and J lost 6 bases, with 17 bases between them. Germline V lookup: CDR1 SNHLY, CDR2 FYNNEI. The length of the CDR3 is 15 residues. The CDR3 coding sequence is TGTGCCAGCAGTATCGACTCAAAAAGGGGCAATGAGCAGTTCTTC. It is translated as CASSIDSKRGNEQFF.

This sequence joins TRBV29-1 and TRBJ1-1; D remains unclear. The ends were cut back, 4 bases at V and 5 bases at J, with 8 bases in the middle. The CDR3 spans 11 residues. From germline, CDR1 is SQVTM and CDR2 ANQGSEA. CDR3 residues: CSVGRVTEAFF. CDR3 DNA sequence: TGCAGCGTTGGCCGAGTAACTGAAGCTTTCTTT.

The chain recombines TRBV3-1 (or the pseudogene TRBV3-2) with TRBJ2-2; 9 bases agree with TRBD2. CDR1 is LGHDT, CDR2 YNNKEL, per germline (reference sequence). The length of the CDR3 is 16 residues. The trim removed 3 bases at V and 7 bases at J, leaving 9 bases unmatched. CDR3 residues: CASSQASGERNGELFF. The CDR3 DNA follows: TGTGCCAGCAGCCAGGCTAGCGGGGAACGGAACGGGGAGCTGTTTTTT.

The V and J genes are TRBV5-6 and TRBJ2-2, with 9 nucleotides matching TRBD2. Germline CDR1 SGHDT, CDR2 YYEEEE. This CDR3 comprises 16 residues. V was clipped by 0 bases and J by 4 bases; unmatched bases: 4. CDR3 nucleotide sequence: TGTGCCAGCAGCTTGGTTGCGGGAGGGGTCACCGGGGAGCTGTTTTTT. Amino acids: CASSLVAGGVTGELFF.

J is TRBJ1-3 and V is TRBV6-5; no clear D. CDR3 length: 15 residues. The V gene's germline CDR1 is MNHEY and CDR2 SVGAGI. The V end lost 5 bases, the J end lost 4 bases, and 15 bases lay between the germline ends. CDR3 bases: TGTGCCAGCAGTAACAGAGAAAAGGCCGGAAACACCATATATTTT. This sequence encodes CASSNREKAGNTIYF.

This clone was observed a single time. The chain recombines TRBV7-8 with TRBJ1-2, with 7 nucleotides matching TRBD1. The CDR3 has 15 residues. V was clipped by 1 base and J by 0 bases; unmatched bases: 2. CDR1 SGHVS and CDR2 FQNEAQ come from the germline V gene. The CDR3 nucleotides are TGTGCCAGCAGCTTAGAGGGGACAGCTAACTATGGCTACACCTTC. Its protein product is CASSLEGTANYGYTF.